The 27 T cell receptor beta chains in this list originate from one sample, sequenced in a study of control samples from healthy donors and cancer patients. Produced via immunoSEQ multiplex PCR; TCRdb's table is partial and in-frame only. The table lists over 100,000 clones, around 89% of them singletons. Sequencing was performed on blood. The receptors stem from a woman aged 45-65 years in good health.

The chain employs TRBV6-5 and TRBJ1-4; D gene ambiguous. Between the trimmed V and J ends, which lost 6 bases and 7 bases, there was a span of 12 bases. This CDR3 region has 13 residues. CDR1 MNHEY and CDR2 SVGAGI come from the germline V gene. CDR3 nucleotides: TGTGCCAGCAGCCGGGGAGTAGGTGAAAAACTGTTTTTT. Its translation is CASSRGVGEKLFF.

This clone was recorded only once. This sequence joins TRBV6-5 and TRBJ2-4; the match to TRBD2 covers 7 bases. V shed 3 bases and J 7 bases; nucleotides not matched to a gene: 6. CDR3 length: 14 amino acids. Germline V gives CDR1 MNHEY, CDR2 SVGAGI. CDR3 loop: CASSYTGGMNIQYF. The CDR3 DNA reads TGTGCCAGCAGTTATACGGGGGGTATGAACATTCAGTACTTC.

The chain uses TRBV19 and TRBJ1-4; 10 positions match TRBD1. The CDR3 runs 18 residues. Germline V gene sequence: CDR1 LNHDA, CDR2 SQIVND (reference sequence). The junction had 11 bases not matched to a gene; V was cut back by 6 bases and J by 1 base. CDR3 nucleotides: TGTGCCAGTAGCGTAGACAGGGGGCGAAGAGGAACTAATGAAAAACTGTTTTTT. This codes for CASSVDRGRRGTNEKLFF. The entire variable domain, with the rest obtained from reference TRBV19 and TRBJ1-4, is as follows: DGGITQSPKYLFRKEGQNVTLSCEQNLNHDAMYWYRQDPGQGLRLIYYSQIVNDFQKGDIAEGYSVSREKKESFPLTVTSAQKNPTAFYLCASSVDRGRRGTNEKLFFGSGTQLSVL.

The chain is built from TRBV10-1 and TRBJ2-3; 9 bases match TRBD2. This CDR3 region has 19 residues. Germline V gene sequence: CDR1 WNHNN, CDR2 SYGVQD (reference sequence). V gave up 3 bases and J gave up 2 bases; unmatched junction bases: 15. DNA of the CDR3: TGCGCCAGCAGTGATCCCTCCAGCCGGCTAGCGGGGAACACAGATACGCAGTATTTT. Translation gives CASSDPSSRLAGNTDTQYF.

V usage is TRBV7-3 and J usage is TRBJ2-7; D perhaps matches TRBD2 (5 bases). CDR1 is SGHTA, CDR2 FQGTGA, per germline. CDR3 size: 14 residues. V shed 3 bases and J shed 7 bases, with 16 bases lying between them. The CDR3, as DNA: TGTGCCAGCAGCTTTCGCGGGCAGTCGCGAGAGCAGTACGTC. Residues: CASSFRGQSREQYV.

The CDR3 nucleotides read TGTGCCAGCAGTCCGACTCTTGAGGTTCACCTCTATGGCTACACCTTC. Translated: CASSPTLEVHLYGYTF. The chain uses TRBV27 and TRBJ1-2; D is uncertain. The CDR3 loop spans 16 amino acids. V was shortened by 5 bases and J by 4 bases, with 20 bases between the two germline ends. CDR1 MNHEY and CDR2 SMNVEV come from the germline V gene (reference sequence).

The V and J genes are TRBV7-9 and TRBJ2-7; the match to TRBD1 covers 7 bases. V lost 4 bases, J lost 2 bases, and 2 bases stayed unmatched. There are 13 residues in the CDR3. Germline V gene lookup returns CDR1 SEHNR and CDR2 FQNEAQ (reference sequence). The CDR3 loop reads CASSSDRPYEQYF. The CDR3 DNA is TGTGCCAGCAGCTCGGACAGGCCCTACGAGCAGTACTTC.

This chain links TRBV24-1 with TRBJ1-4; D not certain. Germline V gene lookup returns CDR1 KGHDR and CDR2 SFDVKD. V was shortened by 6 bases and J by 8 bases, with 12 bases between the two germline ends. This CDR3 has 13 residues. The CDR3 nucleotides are TGTGCCACCAGTTCGGGGAAGTCGGAAAAACTGTTTTTT. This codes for CATSSGKSEKLFF.

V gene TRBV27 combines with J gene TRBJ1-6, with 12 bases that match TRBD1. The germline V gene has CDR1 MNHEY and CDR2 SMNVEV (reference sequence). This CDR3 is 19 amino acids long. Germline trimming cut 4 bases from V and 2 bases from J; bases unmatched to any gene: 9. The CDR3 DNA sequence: TGTGCCAGCAGTTACCAGGGACAGGGGGCCATGGCCTATAATTCACCCCTCCACTTT. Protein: CASSYQGQGAMAYNSPLHF.

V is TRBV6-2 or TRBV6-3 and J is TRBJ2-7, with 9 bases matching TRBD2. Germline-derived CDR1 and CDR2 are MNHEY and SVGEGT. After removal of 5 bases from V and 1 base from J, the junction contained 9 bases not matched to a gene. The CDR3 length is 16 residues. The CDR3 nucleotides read TGTGCCAGCAGTGGGATGGGTAGCGGGAGTTCCTACGAGCAGTACGTC. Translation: CASSGMGSGSSYEQYV.

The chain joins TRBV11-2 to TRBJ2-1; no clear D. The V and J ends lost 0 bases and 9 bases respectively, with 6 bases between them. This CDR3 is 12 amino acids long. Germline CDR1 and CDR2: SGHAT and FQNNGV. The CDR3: CASSLDSREQFF. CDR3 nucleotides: TGTGCCAGCAGCTTAGATTCCCGTGAGCAGTTCTTC.

The CDR3 region is CASGRDTIYF. CDR3 bases: TGTGCCAGCGGGCGGGACACCATATATTTT. The chain employs TRBV6-5 and TRBJ1-3; D is ambiguous. The V and J ends lost 8 bases and 8 bases respectively, with 7 bases between them. This CDR3 contains 10 residues. Germline values: CDR1 MNHEY, CDR2 SVGAGI.

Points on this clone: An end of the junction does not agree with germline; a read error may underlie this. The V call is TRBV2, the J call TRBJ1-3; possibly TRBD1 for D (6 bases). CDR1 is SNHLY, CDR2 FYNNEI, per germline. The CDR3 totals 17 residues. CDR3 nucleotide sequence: TGTGCCAGCAGCGAAGAATGGACGGGGGCTCGTCTGAACACCATATATTTT. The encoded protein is CASSEEWTGARLNTIYF.

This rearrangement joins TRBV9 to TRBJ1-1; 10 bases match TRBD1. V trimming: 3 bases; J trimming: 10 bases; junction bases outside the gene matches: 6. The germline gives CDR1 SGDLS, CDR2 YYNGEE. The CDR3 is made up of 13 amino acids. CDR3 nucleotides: TGTGCCAGCAGCGGGGGGACAGGGGTGAGAGCTTTCTTT. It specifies CASSGGTGVRAFF.

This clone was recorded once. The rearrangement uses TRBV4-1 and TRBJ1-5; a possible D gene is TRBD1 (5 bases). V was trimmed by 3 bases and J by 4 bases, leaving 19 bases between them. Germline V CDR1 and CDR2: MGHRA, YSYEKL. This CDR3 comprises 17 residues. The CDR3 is CASSQAGTAESNQPQHF. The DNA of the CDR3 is TGCGCCAGCAGCCAGGCCGGGACGGCCGAGAGTAATCAGCCCCAGCATTTT.

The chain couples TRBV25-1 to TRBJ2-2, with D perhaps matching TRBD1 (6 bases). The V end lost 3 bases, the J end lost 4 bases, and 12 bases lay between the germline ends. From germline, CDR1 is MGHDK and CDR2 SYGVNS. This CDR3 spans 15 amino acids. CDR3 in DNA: TGTGCCAGCAGTGACCCCCGCAGGGGCACCGGGGAGCTGTTTTTT. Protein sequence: CASSDPRRGTGELFF. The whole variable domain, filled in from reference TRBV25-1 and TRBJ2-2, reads EADIYQTPRYLVIGTGKKITLECSQTMGHDKMYWYQQDPGMELHLIHYSYGVNSTEKGDLSSESTVSRIRTEHFPLTLESARPSHTSQYLCASSDPRRGTGELFFGEGSRLTVL.

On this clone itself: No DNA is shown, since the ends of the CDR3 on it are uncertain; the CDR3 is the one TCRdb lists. The CDR3 spells CASSYFAGGAQWHF. The genes are TRBV6-2 or TRBV6-3 and TRBJ2-4; TRBD1 is the table's D call, not checked against the DNA. The CDR3 spans 14 amino acids, including both terminal residues. The V gene's germline CDR1 is MNHEY and CDR2 SVGEGT.

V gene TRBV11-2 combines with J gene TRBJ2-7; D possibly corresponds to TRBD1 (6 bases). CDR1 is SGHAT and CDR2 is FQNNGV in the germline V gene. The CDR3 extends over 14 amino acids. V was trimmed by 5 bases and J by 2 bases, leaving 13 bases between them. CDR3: CASSHLQGPYEQYF. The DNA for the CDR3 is TGTGCCAGCAGCCACCTACAGGGCCCCTACGAGCAGTACTTC.

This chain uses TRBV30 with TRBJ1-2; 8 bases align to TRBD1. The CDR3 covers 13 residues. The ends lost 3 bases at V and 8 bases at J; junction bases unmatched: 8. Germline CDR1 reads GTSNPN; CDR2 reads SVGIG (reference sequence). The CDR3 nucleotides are TGTGCCTGGAGCGGACAGGGAGGGGCGGGCTACACCTTC. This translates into CAWSGQGGAGYTF. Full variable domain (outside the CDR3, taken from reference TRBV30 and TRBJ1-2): SQTIHQWPATLVQPVGSPLSLECTVEGTSNPNLYWYRQAAGRGLQLLFYSVGIGQISSEVPQNLSASRPQDRQFILSSKKLLLSDSGFYLCAWSGQGGAGYTFGSGTRLTVV.

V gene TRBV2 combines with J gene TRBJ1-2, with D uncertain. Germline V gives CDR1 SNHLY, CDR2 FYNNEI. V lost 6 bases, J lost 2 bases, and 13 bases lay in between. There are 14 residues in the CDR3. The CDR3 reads CASSPEPLNYGYTF. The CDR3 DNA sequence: TGTGCCAGCAGCCCCGAGCCCCTAAACTATGGCTACACCTTC.

The CDR3 loop reads CASPPAGQAPLHF. Written as DNA, the CDR3 is TGTGCCAGTCCGCCGGCCGGACAGGCACCCCTCCACTTT. The rearrangement links TRBV2 to TRBJ1-6, with 7 positions matching TRBD1. V gave up 9 bases and J gave up 11 bases; unmatched junction bases: 10. Germline V gene data show CDR1 as SNHLY and CDR2 as FYNNEI. The CDR3 has 13 residues.

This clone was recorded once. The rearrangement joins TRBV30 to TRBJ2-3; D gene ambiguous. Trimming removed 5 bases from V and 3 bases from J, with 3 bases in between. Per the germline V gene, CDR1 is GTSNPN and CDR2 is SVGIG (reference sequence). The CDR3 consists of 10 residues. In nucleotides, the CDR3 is TGTGCCTGGGGTACAGATACGCAGTATTTT. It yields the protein CAWGTDTQYF.

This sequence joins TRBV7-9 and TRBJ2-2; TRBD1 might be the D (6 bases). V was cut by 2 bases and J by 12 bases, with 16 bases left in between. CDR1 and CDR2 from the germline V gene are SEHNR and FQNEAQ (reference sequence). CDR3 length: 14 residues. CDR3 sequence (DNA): TGTGCCAGCAGCTTAATCGGACAGACGGGGAAGCTGTTTTTT. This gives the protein CASSLIGQTGKLFF.

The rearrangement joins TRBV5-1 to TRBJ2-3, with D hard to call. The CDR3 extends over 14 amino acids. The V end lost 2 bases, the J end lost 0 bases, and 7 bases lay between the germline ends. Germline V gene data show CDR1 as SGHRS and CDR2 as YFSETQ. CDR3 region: CASSLGSSTDTQYF. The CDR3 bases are TGCGCCAGCAGCTTAGGCAGTAGCACAGATACGCAGTATTTT.

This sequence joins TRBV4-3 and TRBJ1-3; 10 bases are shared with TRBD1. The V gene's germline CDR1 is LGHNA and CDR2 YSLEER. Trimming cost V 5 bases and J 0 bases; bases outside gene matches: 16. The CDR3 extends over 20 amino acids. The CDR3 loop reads CASSETTGGSQVGSGNTIYF. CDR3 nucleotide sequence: TGCGCCAGCAGCGAAACGACAGGGGGCTCCCAAGTTGGCTCTGGAAACACCATATATTTT.

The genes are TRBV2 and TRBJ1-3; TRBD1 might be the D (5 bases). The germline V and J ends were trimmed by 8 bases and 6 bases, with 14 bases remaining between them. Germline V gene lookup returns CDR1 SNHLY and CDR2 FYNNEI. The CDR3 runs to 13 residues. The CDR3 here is CASSPGTENTIYF. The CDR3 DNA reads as TGTGCCAGCTCTCCAGGGACCGAAAACACCATATATTTT.

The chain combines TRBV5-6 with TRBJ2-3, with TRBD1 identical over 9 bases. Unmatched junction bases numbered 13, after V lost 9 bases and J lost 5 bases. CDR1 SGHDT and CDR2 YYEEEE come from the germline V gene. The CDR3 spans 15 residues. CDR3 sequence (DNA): TGTGCCACCATAAGACAGGGGGTAAGCTTAGATACGCAGTATTTT. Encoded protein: CATIRQGVSLDTQYF.